This paragraph reports one T cell receptor (beta chain). A few counts support this clone. This clone's antigen is unknown. No qualities accompany the bases; no much larger clone lies one base away. The record originates from a study of beta chain features in type 1 diabetes (dated by TCRdb to 2017 to 2018). For the study in its entirety: Mean age, gender distribution, total cell number and subset yield did not differ between patients and healthy donors. A total of under 140,000,000 sorted cells were examined across all samples, and the number of cells per subset was strongly correlated with RNA yield. The study compared the TCRB repertoires of sorted circulating CD4+ T cell subsets in recently diagnosed type 1 diabetes patients with those in matched healthy donors. Regulatory and stem cell-like memory subsets were obtained from only 8 patients and roughly eight healthy donors, while naive and central memory subsets were obtained from all 30 or so donors.

The High Capacity cDNA Reverse Transcription Kit was used to reverse transcribe all of the isolated RNA, meaning that expressed TCRB transcripts were what got sequenced. Naive, central memory and regulatory T cell samples underwent deep immunoSEQ sequencing, averaging around 3.6 million total reads per sample. Sorted cells were lysed in RLT buffer, and RNA was extracted using DNase-treated RNeasy Micro or Mini kits according to cell number. To prevent cross-contamination, each cell subset was processed individually, whereas patient and healthy donor samples were processed jointly. TCRB sequences were amplified from cDNA with the immunoSEQ multiplex PCR, producing 87-bp fragments spanning the CDR3 region. The amplicons were sequenced using the Illumina HiSeq platform. In the authors' own workflow: PCR bias was computationally corrected using synthetic template baselines, reads within Hamming distance 2 were collapsed, and singletons that could not be merged were discarded. Reads were aligned to IMGT to assign V, D and J genes, CDR3 length, and insertions or deletions at six rearrangement sites. Within each subset, clonotype counts were normalized to sorted cell number, and only after that were true diversity and Gini coefficients computed with the tcR R package. Repertoire sharing was quantified using the overlap coefficient calculated on TCRB nucleotide sequences. Here the immuneACCESS table is served through TCRdb, limited to in-frame sequences with V and J called. Missing clones are a known gap in these copies; in checked studies unresolved V genes cover under half, and the rest lacks a known reason. From that table come the V and J calls and clone size; the DNA was used to work out D and trimming. For this sample the table gives fewer than 200,000 clones, of which 10% were detected only once. 0.4% to 0.55% of the sample is taken by the ten largest.

The CDR1 and CDR2 encoded by the germline V gene are SGHAT and FQNNGV. From V the trimming removes 5 bases and from J it removes 11 bases, while the gene matches leave 6 bases of the junction unaccounted for. The CDR3 runs 12 residues from the cysteine to the phenylalanine. Only CDR3 DNA is held: 36 bases, read in frame from base 1. General findings and caveats noted by the study authors: Only small numbers of individuals were included in the HLA sub-analyses, which left unresolved whether HLA type had any influence on TCRB rearrangement. PCR may preferentially amplify shorter templates, but because patient and control samples were amplified and corrected together, any resulting skew would affect both groups equally. Patients with type 1 diabetes made fewer insertions and deleted more nucleotides at VDJ recombination sites, implying thymic rearrangement abnormalities. Naive, central memory and regulatory TCRB repertoires appeared more similar among patients than among healthy donors. A moderate but significant shortening of TCRB CDR3 length was observed in type 1 diabetes patients in all four CD4+ subsets. Sequencing cDNA rather than genomic DNA could over-represent highly expressing activated cells, although activation and CD3 levels did not differ between groups.

A single peripheral blood draw of around 120 mL on average was collected from each donor into heparinised tubes. Using a panel that included CD45RO, CCR7, CD25, CD127, CD95 and CD27, naive, central memory, regulatory and stem cell-like memory CD4+ T cells were sorted on a BD FACSAria II. Purity was above 98% for every sorted population. PBMCs were isolated immediately by Lymphoprep density gradient centrifugation and stained directly without culture. So that batch effects would be minimized, each experiment stained and sorted samples in pairs, pairing one healthy donor with one patient. This receptor was obtained from a man under 40 with type 1 diabetes. The V gene is TRBV11-2 and the J gene is TRBJ1-1, and 9 junctional nucleotides match TRBD1. The sequenced sample consisted of central memory CD4+ T cells from blood. For the CDR3, the sequence is CASSQNRGLAFF. The sequence in DNA is TGTGCCAGCAGCCAAAACAGGGGGCTGGCTTTCTTT.